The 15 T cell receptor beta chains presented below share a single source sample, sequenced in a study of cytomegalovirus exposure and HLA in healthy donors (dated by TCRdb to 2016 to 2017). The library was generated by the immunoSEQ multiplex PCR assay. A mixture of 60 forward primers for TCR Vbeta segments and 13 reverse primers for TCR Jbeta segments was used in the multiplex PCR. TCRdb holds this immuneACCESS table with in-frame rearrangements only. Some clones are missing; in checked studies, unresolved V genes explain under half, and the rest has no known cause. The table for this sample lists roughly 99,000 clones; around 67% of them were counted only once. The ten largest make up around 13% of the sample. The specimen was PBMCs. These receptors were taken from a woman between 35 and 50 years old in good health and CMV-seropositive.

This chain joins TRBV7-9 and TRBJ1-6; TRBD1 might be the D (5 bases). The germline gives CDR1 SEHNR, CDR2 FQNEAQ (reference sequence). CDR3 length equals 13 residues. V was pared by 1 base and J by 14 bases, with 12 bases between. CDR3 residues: CASSLVGGTSLHF. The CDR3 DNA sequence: TGTGCCAGCAGCTTAGTGGGGGGAACTTCCCTCCACTTT.

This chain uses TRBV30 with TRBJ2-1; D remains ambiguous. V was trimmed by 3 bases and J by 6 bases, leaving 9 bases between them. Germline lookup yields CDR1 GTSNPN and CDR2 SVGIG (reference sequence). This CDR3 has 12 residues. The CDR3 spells CAWRESGNEQFF. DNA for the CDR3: TGTGCCTGGAGGGAGTCGGGCAATGAGCAGTTCTTC.

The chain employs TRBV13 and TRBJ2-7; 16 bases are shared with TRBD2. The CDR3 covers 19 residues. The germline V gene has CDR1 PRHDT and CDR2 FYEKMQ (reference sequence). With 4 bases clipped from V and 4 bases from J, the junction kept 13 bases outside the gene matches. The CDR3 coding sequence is TGTGCCAGCAGCTCCCAGGGACTAGCGGGGGGGCCGTATATGTACGAGCAGTACTTC. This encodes CASSSQGLAGGPYMYEQYF.

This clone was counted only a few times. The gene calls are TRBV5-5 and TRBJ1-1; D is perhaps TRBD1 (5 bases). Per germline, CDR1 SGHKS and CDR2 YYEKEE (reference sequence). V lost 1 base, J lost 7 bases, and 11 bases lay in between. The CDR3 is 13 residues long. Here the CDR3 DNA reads TGTGCCAGCAGCTTGACAGGAGGGATTGAAGCTTTCTTT. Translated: CASSLTGGIEAFF.

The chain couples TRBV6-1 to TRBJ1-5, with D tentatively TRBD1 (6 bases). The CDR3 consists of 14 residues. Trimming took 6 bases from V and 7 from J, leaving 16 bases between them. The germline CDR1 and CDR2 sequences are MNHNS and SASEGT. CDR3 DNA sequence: TGTGCCAGCAGCCTCGACAGGACCGGGCAGCCCCAGCATTTT. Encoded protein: CASSLDRTGQPQHF.

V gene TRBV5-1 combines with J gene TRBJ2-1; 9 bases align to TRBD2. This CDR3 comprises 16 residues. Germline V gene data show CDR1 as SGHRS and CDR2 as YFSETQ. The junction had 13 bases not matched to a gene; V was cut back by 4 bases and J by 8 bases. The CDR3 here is CASSSGAGGSVDEQFF. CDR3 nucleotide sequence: TGCGCCAGCAGCAGCGGAGCGGGGGGTTCAGTCGATGAGCAGTTCTTC.

The CDR3 reads CASSLAEDNEQFF. CDR3 nucleotides: TGCGCCAGCAGCTTGGCAGAGGACAATGAGCAGTTCTTC. The chain carries TRBV5-1 and TRBJ2-1; D ambiguous. Germline CDR1 reads SGHRS; CDR2 reads YFSETQ. The V end was cut by 0 bases, the J end by 5 bases, with 6 bases between. The CDR3 sequence is 13 residues long. Full variable domain (outside the CDR3, taken from reference TRBV5-1 and TRBJ2-1): KAGVTQTPRYLIKTRGQQVTLSCSPISGHRSVSWYQQTPGQGLQFLFEYFSETQRNKGNFPGRFSGRQFSNSRSEMNVSTLELGDSALYLCASSLAEDNEQFFGPGTRLTVL.

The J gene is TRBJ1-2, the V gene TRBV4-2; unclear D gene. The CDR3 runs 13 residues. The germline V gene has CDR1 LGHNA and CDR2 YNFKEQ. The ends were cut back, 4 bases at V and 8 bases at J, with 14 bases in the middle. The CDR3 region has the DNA TGTGCCAGCAGCCCTCAGCGGGGTCGAGGCTACACCTTC. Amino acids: CASSPQRGRGYTF.

CDR3: CASYEDREVEAFF. In nucleotides, the CDR3 is TGTGCCTCCTATGAGGATCGGGAAGTTGAAGCTTTCTTT. This chain links TRBV19 with TRBJ1-1; D gene unclear. Germline CDR1 LNHDA, CDR2 SQIVND (reference sequence). Trimming took 11 bases from V and 7 from J, leaving 20 bases between them. The CDR3 is 13 amino acids.

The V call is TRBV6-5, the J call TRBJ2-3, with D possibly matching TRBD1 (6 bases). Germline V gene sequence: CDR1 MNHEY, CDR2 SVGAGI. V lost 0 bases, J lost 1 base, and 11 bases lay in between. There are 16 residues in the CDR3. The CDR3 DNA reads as TGTGCCAGCAGTTACTCGAACAGGGTGGGCACAGATACGCAGTATTTT. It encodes CASSYSNRVGTDTQYF.

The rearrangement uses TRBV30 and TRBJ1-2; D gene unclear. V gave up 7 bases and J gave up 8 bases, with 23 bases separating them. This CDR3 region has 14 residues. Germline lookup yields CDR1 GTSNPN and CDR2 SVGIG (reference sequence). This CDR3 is CALALETGLWGYTF. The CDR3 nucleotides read TGTGCCTTGGCTTTGGAGACCGGTTTATGGGGCTACACCTTC.

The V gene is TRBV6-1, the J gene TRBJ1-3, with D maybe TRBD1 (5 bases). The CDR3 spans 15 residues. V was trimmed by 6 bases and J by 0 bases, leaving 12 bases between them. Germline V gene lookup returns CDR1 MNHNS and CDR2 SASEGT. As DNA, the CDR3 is TGTGCCAGCAGCGACCTTGACAGCTCTGGAAACACCATATATTTT. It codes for CASSDLDSSGNTIYF.

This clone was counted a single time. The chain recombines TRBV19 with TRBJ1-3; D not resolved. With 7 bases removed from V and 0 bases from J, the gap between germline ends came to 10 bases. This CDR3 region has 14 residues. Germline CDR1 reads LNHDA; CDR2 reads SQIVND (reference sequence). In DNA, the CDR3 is TGTGCCAGTACCCTTCAGGACTCTGGAAACACCATATATTTT. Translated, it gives CASTLQDSGNTIYF.

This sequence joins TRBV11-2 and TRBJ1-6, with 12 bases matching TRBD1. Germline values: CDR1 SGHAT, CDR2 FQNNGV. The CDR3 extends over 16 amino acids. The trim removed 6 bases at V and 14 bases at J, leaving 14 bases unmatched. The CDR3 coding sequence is TGTGCCAGCAGTCTCACCGGGACAGGGGGCTTTGGGTCCCTCCACTTT. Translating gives CASSLTGTGGFGSLHF.

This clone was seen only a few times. The CDR3 DNA reads as TGTGCCAGCAGTACCTCCGCGGGATACTACAATGAGCAGTTCTTC. It encodes CASSTSAGYYNEQFF. The V call is TRBV6-5, the J call TRBJ2-1; D is perhaps TRBD2 (6 bases). The V end was cut by 5 bases, the J end by 3 bases, with 14 bases between. Germline assignment: CDR1 MNHEY and CDR2 SVGAGI. The CDR3 runs to 15 residues.